The 2 T cell receptor beta chains in this list originate from one sample, sequenced in a study of CD8+ T cells in alopecia areata (dated by TCRdb to between 2017 and 2018). The sample's time point, from its label and the paper: around 4 weeks on oral tofacitinib. This specimen's treatment or condition label, interpreted: oral pan-JAK inhibitor, 5-10 mg twice daily. Peripheral blood and lesional scalp punch biopsies were obtained from patients with alopecia areata. Library preparation used the immunoSEQ multiplex PCR assay. To provide template for TCR sequencing, every sample had RNA extracted and reverse transcribed into cDNA. TCRdb took this table from immuneACCESS and kept in-frame rearrangements with V and J called. Such tables lack part of the clones; where checked against another copy, unresolved V genes explain under half of the gap, and the rest is unexplained. The table for this sample lists some 19,000 clones; about 63% of them were counted only once. The ten largest clones capture approximately 7.6% of the sample.

Sequenced here: skin, sampled at week 4, from a patient treated with tofacitinib. The receptors derive from a human donor with alopecia areata.

The gene calls are TRBV6-1 and TRBJ1-2; D is perhaps TRBD1 (5 bases). Trimming shortened V by 4 bases and J by 9 bases, and 12 bases separated the two germline ends. The CDR3 spans 12 residues. Germline V gives CDR1 MNHNS, CDR2 SASEGT. The CDR3 DNA follows: TGTGCCAGCAGTGCCGACAGCGCCCGCTACACCTTC. Amino acids: CASSADSARYTF.

The J gene is TRBJ1-6, the V gene TRBV6-4, with D possibly matching TRBD1 (5 bases). V was clipped by 3 bases and J by 3 bases, with 12 bases between them. CDR1 MRHNA and CDR2 SNTAGT come from the germline V gene. The length of the CDR3 is 16 residues. For the CDR3, the DNA is TGTGCCAGCAGTGAGGCGCCGGGACGCTATAATTCACCCCTCCACTTT. Its translation is CASSEAPGRYNSPLHF.